This T cell receptor (beta chain) was sequenced during a study of identical twins. The CDR3 spans 15 residues. The junction had 5 bases not matched to a gene; V was cut back by 1 base and J by 6 bases. Germline V gene sequence: CDR1 SEHNR, CDR2 FQNEAQ (reference sequence). A universal primer site arose from template switching, and cDNA bore unique molecular identifiers. TCRdb analysed the 5' RACE reads with MiXCR anew, one entry per CDR3 protein. Seen here are under 400,000 distinct CDR3 sequences, around 9% observed once, and the top ten hold about 9.1%. As to this clonotype: Its antigen is not known.

Study-wide results and limits: There were fewer insertions in abundant cord blood beta clonotypes, but memory repertoires showed no such pattern.

Sequenced: naive T cells sorted from blood. This clonotype originated in a woman aged 50 to 65 in good health. The chain is built from TRBV7-9 and TRBJ2-2; TRBD1 matches at 7 bases. The CDR3 DNA sequence: TGTGCCAGCAGCTTAGACAGAGGGGGCCCCGGGGAGCTGTTTTTT. It encodes CASSLDRGGPGELFF.